This TCR beta chain was recovered during a study of shared T cell receptors in the human thymus. Produced via immunoSEQ multiplex PCR; TCRdb's table is partial and in-frame only. The sample has more than 550,000 clones; 70% to 90% are singletons. The CDR3 consists of 20 residues. The germline V gene has CDR1 LNHDA and CDR2 SQIVND (reference sequence). Trimming cost V 9 bases and J 0 bases; bases outside gene matches: 15. This same sample was also part of a study on human thymus T cells. From that second work: Healthy Finnish infants undergoing corrective surgery for congenital heart defects were the donors. Thymic material originated from resections removed in the course of corrective heart surgery. Both thymic and peripheral blood repertoires showed apparently biased V and J usage. In unrelated individuals, thymic repertoires overlapped highly, according to related research.

Sequencing used thymocytes. The chain uses TRBV19 and TRBJ2-3, with TRBD2 identical over 16 bases. The receptor was derived from a girl younger than two with a congenital heart defect. The CDR3 spells CASRGTSGGVRAQSTDTQYF. CDR3 in DNA: TGTGCCAGCCGCGGGACTAGCGGGGGGGTTAGGGCACAAAGCACAGATACGCAGTATTTT.